This is a list of T cell receptor beta chains from one sample in a study of identical twins. TCRdb reanalysed the 5' RACE reads using MiXCR and keeps one entry per CDR3 protein. The data contain approximately 530,000 distinct CDR3 sequences, about 20% of them singletons. In addition, the sample was reused for a study of yellow fever vaccine responses in identical twins.

Sequencing was carried out using CD4+ T cells sorted from blood. These receptors all come from a woman aged 18-30 years in good health. Both conserved end residues are part of each CDR3. Each record gives: J gene, V gene, D gene, clone size, CDR3 protein, CDR3 DNA. D genes are given only for firm matches. Some rows mark clone size as missing; the rest say once, few, many or name a class of expanded clone.

TRBJ2-1 | TRBV9 | - | - | CASSVARYNEQFF | TGTGCCAGCAGCGTAGCCAGGTACAATGAGCAGTTCTTC
TRBJ2-1 | TRBV7-2 | TRBD2 | few | CASSFSSGKHNEQFF | TGTGCCAGCAGCTTTTCTAGCGGTAAACACAATGAGCAGTTCTTC
TRBJ2-7 | TRBV15 | - | few | CATSRGGQRGYEQYF | TGTGCCACCAGCAGAGGTGGCCAGCGAGGATACGAGCAGTACTTC
TRBJ2-3 | TRBV7-3 | TRBD2 | - | CASSLRPGTSGITQYF | TGTGCCAGCAGCTTACGCCCCGGGACTAGCGGGATTACGCAGTATTTT
TRBJ2-5 | TRBV6-1 | - | - | CASPGHKYQETQYF | TGTGCCAGCCCGGGACATAAGTACCAAGAGACCCAGTACTTC
TRBJ2-5 | TRBV6-2/TRBV6-3 | - | - | CASSWTVETQYF | TGTGCCAGCAGTTGGACGGTGGAGACCCAGTACTTC
TRBJ2-1 | TRBV12-3/TRBV12-4 | TRBD2 | many | CASSPASGNNEQFF | TGTGCCAGCAGCCCCGCTAGCGGAAACAATGAGCAGTTCTTC
TRBJ2-1 | TRBV12-3/TRBV12-4 | TRBD2 | - | CASSLRRREGLVQFF | TGTGCCAGCAGTCTCCGGCGGCGGGAGGGCCTGGTGCAGTTCTTC
TRBJ2-3 | TRBV24-1 | TRBD1 | few | CATSDRIGQATDTQYF | TGTGCCACCAGTGATCGTATAGGACAGGCCACAGATACGCAGTATTTT
TRBJ1-1 | TRBV11-2 | - | - | CASSLFGQGGAEAFF | TGTGCCAGCAGCTTATTTGGTCAAGGGGGGGCTGAAGCTTTCTTT
TRBJ2-1 | TRBV5-1 | - | - | CASSLGGVNPSYNEQFF | TGCGCCAGCAGCTTGGGGGGGGTCAACCCTTCCTACAATGAGCAGTTCTTC
TRBJ1-2 | TRBV28 | - | many | CASSLFTGRINYGYTF | TGTGCCAGCAGTTTATTTACCGGCCGTATTAACTATGGCTACACCTTC
TRBJ1-1 | TRBV7-8 | - | - | CASSLAGQLAGAFF | TGTGCCAGCAGCTTAGCCGGGCAGCTAGCTGGAGCTTTCTTT
TRBJ2-1 | TRBV24-1 | - | - | CATSANRLGNEQFF | TGTGCCACCAGTGCCAACAGGCTAGGAAATGAGCAGTTCTTC
TRBJ2-1 | TRBV20-1 | TRBD2 | few | CSARVQLAGNNEQFF | TGCAGTGCTAGAGTTCAACTAGCGGGAAACAATGAGCAGTTCTTC
TRBJ2-1 | TRBV29-1 | TRBD2 | - | CSTSASGSLGNEQFF | TGCAGCACCTCCGCTAGCGGGAGCTTGGGCAATGAGCAGTTCTTC
TRBJ1-4 | TRBV12-3/TRBV12-4 | - | once | CASTMGVRYEKLFF | TGTGCCAGCACCATGGGGGTTCGGTATGAAAAACTGTTTTTT
TRBJ2-2 | TRBV20-1 | TRBD2 | - | CSARDGALAGNTGELFF | TGCAGTGCTAGAGATGGGGCCCTAGCGGGGAACACCGGGGAGCTGTTTTTT
TRBJ2-2 | TRBV12-3/TRBV12-4 | TRBD2 | - | CATGGDTTTGELFF | TGTGCCACGGGAGGGGACACTACCACCGGGGAGCTGTTTTTT
TRBJ2-1 | TRBV5-1 | - | few | CASSRGPGYNEQFF | TGCGCCAGCAGCCGGGGCCCGGGCTACAATGAGCAGTTCTTC
TRBJ1-1 | TRBV5-1 | - | many | CASSARLNTEAFF | TGCGCCAGCAGCGCCAGATTAAACACTGAAGCTTTCTTT
TRBJ2-4 | TRBV18 | TRBD1 | - | CASSPRQGSAKNIQYF | TGTGCCAGCTCACCCAGACAGGGTAGCGCCAAAAACATTCAGTACTTC
TRBJ2-1 | TRBV5-1 | - | few | CASRTDTNYNEQFF | TGCGCCAGCAGAACAGACACTAACTACAATGAGCAGTTCTTC
TRBJ1-6 | TRBV5-1 | TRBD1 | few | CASSLDGQGYNSPLHF | TGCGCCAGCAGCTTAGACGGACAGGGGTACAATTCACCCCTCCACTTT
TRBJ2-1 | TRBV5-1 | TRBD1 | - | CASSLSTGDASNEQFF | TGCGCCAGCAGCTTGTCGACAGGGGATGCCTCCAATGAGCAGTTCTTC
TRBJ1-4 | TRBV3-1 | - | - | CASSPRSPTNEKLFF | TGTGCCAGCAGTCCCAGGAGCCCAACTAATGAAAAACTGTTTTTT
TRBJ2-1 | TRBV29-1 | - | - | CSVRTASYNEQFF | TGCAGCGTCAGGACGGCTTCCTACAATGAGCAGTTCTTC
TRBJ2-5 | TRBV6-1 | TRBD2 | few | CASTLKKTSAQETQYF | TGTGCCAGCACCCTCAAAAAGACTAGCGCCCAAGAGACCCAGTACTTC
TRBJ2-7 | TRBV13 | - | - | CASSARLLGVEQYF | TGTGCCAGCAGCGCCAGACTTCTCGGTGTCGAGCAGTACTTC
TRBJ2-1 | TRBV19 | TRBD2 | - | CASSNLASGGPLSYNEQFF | TGTGCCAGTAGTAATCTAGCTAGCGGGGGGCCCCTCTCCTACAATGAGCAGTTCTTC
TRBJ1-5 | TRBV28 | - | - | CASSSVNQPQHF | TGTGCCAGCAGTTCCGTGAATCAGCCCCAGCATTTT
TRBJ2-7 | TRBV28 | - | few | CASSLRSDGSYEQYF | TGTGCCAGCAGTTTAAGAAGCGACGGCTCCTACGAGCAGTACTTC
TRBJ1-1 | TRBV6-1 | TRBD1 | few | CASSTGQGGPNTEAFF | TGTGCCAGCAGTACCGGACAGGGGGGACCGAACACTGAAGCTTTCTTT
TRBJ2-3 | TRBV12-3/TRBV12-4 | - | - | CASSPYRISTDTQYF | TGTGCCAGCAGCCCGTACCGTATTAGCACAGATACGCAGTATTTT
TRBJ2-3 | TRBV12-3/TRBV12-4 | - | - | CASSREIQADTQYF | TGTGCCAGCTCCCGGGAGATCCAGGCAGATACGCAGTATTTT
TRBJ2-3 | TRBV12-3/TRBV12-4 | TRBD1 | - | CASSLQGAISTDTQYF | TGTGCCAGCAGTTTACAGGGGGCAATTAGCACAGATACGCAGTATTTT
TRBJ2-5 | TRBV11-3 | - | - | CASSLDVGGQETQYF | TGTGCCAGCAGCTTAGATGTTGGTGGCCAGGAGACCCAGTACTTC